A selection of T cell receptor beta chains follows, all from one sample in a study of vaccination and CD4 T cells after COVID-19. Which antigens these TCRs recognize remains unknown. Each CDR3 protein gets one entry after TCRdb re-called the PCR reads with MiXCR. This sample has approximately 10,000 distinct CDR3 sequences; about 74% occur once, and the top ten carry roughly 11%. Input material: CD4+ T cells from blood, cultured in vitro. Source of these receptors: a human donor who had recovered from COVID-19. CDR3s include the opening cysteine and the closing phenylalanine or tryptophan. The D gene is left open where the match is weak. For some rows the clone size is stated as once, few or many, or as a class when expanded; others skip it.

CDR3 length	clone size	D gene	V gene	J gene	CDR3 DNA	CDR3 protein
13	NA	NA	TRBV10-2	TRBJ2-5	TGCGCCAGCAGTGCGACAATCCTGGAGACCCAGTACTTC	CASSATILETQYF
17	NA	NA	TRBV19	TRBJ1-1	TGTGCCAGTAGTAAAGGTCGGACATCCTTCCTGGGGACTGAAGCTTTCTTT	CASSKGRTSFLGTEAFF
16	NA	NA	TRBV28	TRBJ1-5	TGTGCCAGCCCGCCTCCAGGGTTTGGGAGCAATCAGCCCCAGCATTTT	CASPPPGFGSNQPQHF
12	large	TRBD1	TRBV6-2/TRBV6-3	TRBJ1-2	TGTGCCAGCAGTTACACAGGGGATGGCTACACCTTC	CASSYTGDGYTF
14	NA	NA	TRBV4-3	TRBJ1-1	TGCGCCAGCAGCCTTGGACAGCCGAACACTGAAGCTTTCTTT	CASSLGQPNTEAFF
15	NA	NA	TRBV27	TRBJ1-2	TGTGCCAGCAGCCAAATCCTAGGACACACATATGGCTACACCTTC	CASSQILGHTYGYTF
14	NA	NA	TRBV19	TRBJ1-1	TGTGCCAGTAGTATAGAAACAAGAAACACTGAAGCTTTCTTT	CASSIETRNTEAFF
15	once	TRBD1	TRBV11-3	TRBJ2-3	TGTGCCAGCAGCCTCCGGACAGGGTCGGCAGATACGCAGTATTTT	CASSLRTGSADTQYF
14	NA	NA	TRBV6-1	TRBJ2-3	TGTGCCAGCAGCCTCCGGGCCTACACAGATACGCAGTATTTT	CASSLRAYTDTQYF
17	NA	NA	TRBV12-3/TRBV12-4	TRBJ2-6	TGTGCCAGCAGTTCCTTTGGGGCGATCTCTGGGGCCAACGTCCTGACTTTC	CASSSFGAISGANVLTF